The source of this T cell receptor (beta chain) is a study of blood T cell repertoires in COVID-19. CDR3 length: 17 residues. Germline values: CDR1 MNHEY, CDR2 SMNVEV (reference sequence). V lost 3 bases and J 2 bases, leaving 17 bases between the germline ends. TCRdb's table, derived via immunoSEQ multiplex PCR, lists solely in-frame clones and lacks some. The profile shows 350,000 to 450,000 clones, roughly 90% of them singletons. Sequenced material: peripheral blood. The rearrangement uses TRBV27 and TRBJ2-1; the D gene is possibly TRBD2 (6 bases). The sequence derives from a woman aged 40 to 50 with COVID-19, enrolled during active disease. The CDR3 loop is CASSFPGAPPPYNEQFF. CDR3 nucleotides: TGTGCCAGCAGTTTCCCGGGAGCCCCGCCACCCTACAATGAGCAGTTCTTC.